Listed below are T cell receptor beta chains from one sample, sequenced in a study of CD8 T cells in ankylosing spondylitis. TCRdb reprocessed the 5' RACE reads via MiXCR and lists one record per CDR3 protein. The sample carries 250,000 or so distinct CDR3 sequences, 20% to 30% recorded once. Sample: blood, either unsorted or a sorted T cell fraction (not recorded which). Every receptor here comes from a male donor with ankylosing spondylitis or in good health (not recorded which). The CDR3 runs from the conserved cysteine through the conserved F or W. A D gene is named only where the DNA matches it firmly. The size entry is marked missing in some rows and otherwise reads once, few, many or a size class.

abundance: .; d_gene: TRBD2; v_gene: TRBV20-1; j_gene: TRBJ2-5; CDR3aa: CSARVAGLETQYF; CDR3nt: TGCAGTGCTAGAGTAGCGGGGTTGGAGACCCAGTACTTC
abundance: many; d_gene: .; v_gene: TRBV20-1; j_gene: TRBJ2-1; CDR3aa: CSAERISEQFF; CDR3nt: TGCAGTGCAGAGCGAATCAGTGAGCAGTTCTTC
abundance: few; d_gene: .; v_gene: TRBV7-8; j_gene: TRBJ2-7; CDR3aa: CASSPRTGGPYEQYF; CDR3nt: TGTGCCAGCAGCCCGCGAACCGGGGGGCCCTACGAGCAGTACTTC
abundance: many; d_gene: .; v_gene: TRBV6-1; j_gene: TRBJ2-7; CDR3aa: CASSIRTGSYEQYF; CDR3nt: TGTGCCAGCAGCATTCGGACGGGCTCCTACGAGCAGTACTTC
abundance: .; d_gene: .; v_gene: TRBV6-2/TRBV6-3; j_gene: TRBJ2-1; CDR3aa: CASSYSSAVYNEQFF; CDR3nt: TGTGCCAGCAGTTACTCGAGTGCAGTGTACAATGAGCAGTTCTTC
abundance: few; d_gene: .; v_gene: TRBV20-1; j_gene: TRBJ1-2; CDR3aa: CSATSGPTNYGYTF; CDR3nt: TGCAGTGCGACCTCGGGGCCGACTAACTATGGCTACACCTTC
abundance: .; d_gene: .; v_gene: TRBV12-3/TRBV12-4; j_gene: TRBJ2-7; CDR3aa: CASSLSSGLAYEQYF; CDR3nt: TGTGCCAGCAGTTTAAGCTCCGGGTTGGCCTACGAGCAGTACTTC
abundance: few; d_gene: .; v_gene: TRBV20-1; j_gene: TRBJ2-5; CDR3aa: CSGTDMETQYF; CDR3nt: TGCAGTGGGACGGACATGGAGACCCAGTACTTC
abundance: .; d_gene: TRBD1; v_gene: TRBV2; j_gene: TRBJ1-2; CDR3aa: CASSVGTGNGYTF; CDR3nt: TGTGCCAGCAGTGTCGGGACAGGGAATGGCTACACCTTC
abundance: .; d_gene: .; v_gene: TRBV9; j_gene: TRBJ2-5; CDR3aa: CASSLSVRETQYF; CDR3nt: TGTGCCAGCTCCCTTAGCGTCCGGGAGACCCAGTACTTC
abundance: .; d_gene: .; v_gene: TRBV6-2/TRBV6-3; j_gene: TRBJ2-7; CDR3aa: CASSPPHGASYEQYF; CDR3nt: TGTGCCAGCAGTCCACCTCACGGGGCCTCCTACGAGCAGTACTTC
abundance: many; d_gene: .; v_gene: TRBV12-3/TRBV12-4; j_gene: TRBJ2-2; CDR3aa: CASPRSTGELFF; CDR3nt: TGTGCCAGCCCACGCTCGACCGGGGAGCTGTTTTTT
abundance: .; d_gene: .; v_gene: TRBV20-1; j_gene: TRBJ2-1; CDR3aa: CSARDPWGDESYNEQFF; CDR3nt: TGCAGTGCTAGAGATCCGTGGGGGGACGAGTCCTACAATGAGCAGTTCTTC
abundance: .; d_gene: .; v_gene: TRBV30; j_gene: TRBJ1-4; CDR3aa: CAWSVDKKLFF; CDR3nt: TGTGCCTGGAGTGTTGATAAAAAACTGTTTTTT
abundance: .; d_gene: TRBD2; v_gene: TRBV7-2; j_gene: TRBJ2-5; CDR3aa: CASSRGAAGGPQETQYF; CDR3nt: TGTGCCAGCAGCCGCGGTGCTGCGGGGGGCCCCCAAGAGACCCAGTACTTC
abundance: few; d_gene: .; v_gene: TRBV2; j_gene: TRBJ2-2; CDR3aa: CASRPSPGASATGELFF; CDR3nt: TGTGCCAGCAGGCCCTCCCCTGGGGCTAGCGCCACCGGGGAGCTGTTTTTT
abundance: many; d_gene: TRBD1; v_gene: TRBV2; j_gene: TRBJ1-2; CDR3aa: CASSVRTGDYGYTF; CDR3nt: TGTGCCAGCAGTGTGCGGACAGGGGATTATGGCTACACCTTC
abundance: .; d_gene: .; v_gene: TRBV29-1; j_gene: TRBJ1-4; CDR3aa: CSAQLGSPTNNEKLFF; CDR3nt: TGCAGCGCCCAGCTGGGGTCCCCCACAAATAATGAAAAACTGTTTTTT
abundance: many; d_gene: .; v_gene: TRBV3-1; j_gene: TRBJ2-1; CDR3aa: CASSQWGGNSYNEQFF; CDR3nt: TGTGCCAGCAGCCAATGGGGGGGCAATTCGTACAATGAGCAGTTCTTC
abundance: .; d_gene: TRBD2; v_gene: TRBV3-1; j_gene: TRBJ2-7; CDR3aa: CASSPFQRGLEQYF; CDR3nt: TGTGCCAGCAGCCCATTCCAGCGGGGCCTCGAGCAGTACTTC